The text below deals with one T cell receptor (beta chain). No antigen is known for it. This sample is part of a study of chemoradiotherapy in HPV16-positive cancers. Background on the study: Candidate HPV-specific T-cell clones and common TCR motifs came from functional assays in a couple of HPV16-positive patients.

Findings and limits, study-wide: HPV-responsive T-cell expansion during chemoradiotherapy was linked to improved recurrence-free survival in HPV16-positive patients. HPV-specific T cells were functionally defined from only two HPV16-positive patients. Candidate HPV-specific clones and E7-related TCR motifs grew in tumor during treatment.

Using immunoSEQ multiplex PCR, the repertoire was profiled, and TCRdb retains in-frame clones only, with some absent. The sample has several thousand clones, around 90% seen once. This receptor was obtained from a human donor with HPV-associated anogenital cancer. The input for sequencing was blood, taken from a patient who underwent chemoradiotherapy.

The CDR3 reads CASSYGTPYNEQFF. CDR3 nucleotides: TGTGCCAGCAGTTACGGAACCCCCTACAATGAGCAGTTCTTC. The chain combines TRBV6-5 with TRBJ2-1; D gene uncertain. Germline lookup yields CDR1 MNHEY and CDR2 SVGAGI. The CDR3 is 14 amino acids. Trimming took 2 bases from V and 2 from J, leaving 7 bases between them.